The rows below give T cell receptor beta chains drawn from one sample of a study of metastatic and nonmetastatic thyroid tumors. TCRdb re-called the PCR reads through MiXCR. The sample carries around 4,500 clones, roughly a third recorded once. The sequencing input was adjacent normal tissue. Receptor source: a male donor with papillary thyroid cancer or a benign thyroid nodule (not recorded which). Some clones in this sample may be carry-over from other donors' samples. The CDR3 runs from the conserved cysteine through the conserved F or W. The D gene is left open where the match is weak. The size field is filled for only some rows; it gives once, few, many or a size class.

v_call: TRBV28; d_call: -; clone_size: few; j_call: TRBJ2-5; cdr3_aa: CASNPSEETQYF; cdr3_nt: TGTGCCAGCAACCCATCAGAAGAGACCCAGTACTTC
v_call: TRBV20-1; d_call: -; clone_size: -; j_call: TRBJ1-5; cdr3_aa: CSARDRDQPQHF; cdr3_nt: TGCAGTGCTAGAGATCGAGATCAGCCCCAGCATTTT
v_call: TRBV28; d_call: -; clone_size: -; j_call: TRBJ1-2; cdr3_aa: CASSLPTVSNYGYTF; cdr3_nt: TGTGCCAGCAGTCTCCCGACAGTATCTAACTATGGCTACACCTTC
v_call: TRBV19; d_call: TRBD1; clone_size: few; j_call: TRBJ1-6; cdr3_aa: CASSKPGQGNSPLHF; cdr3_nt: TGTGCCAGTAGTAAGCCGGGACAGGGGAATTCACCCCTCCACTTT
v_call: TRBV19; d_call: -; clone_size: medium-sized; j_call: TRBJ1-5; cdr3_aa: CASRERDPKKSNQPQHF; cdr3_nt: TGTGCCAGTAGGGAACGGGACCCTAAGAAGAGCAATCAGCCCCAGCATTTT
v_call: TRBV7-3; d_call: TRBD2; clone_size: -; j_call: TRBJ2-3; cdr3_aa: CASSGGGGSADTQYF; cdr3_nt: TGTGCCAGCTCCGGTGGCGGCGGGAGTGCAGATACGCAGTATTTT
v_call: TRBV12-3/TRBV12-4; d_call: TRBD1; clone_size: few; j_call: TRBJ1-1; cdr3_aa: CASKGAVSRNTEAFF; cdr3_nt: TGTGCCAGCAAGGGGGCAGTCAGTCGGAACACTGAAGCTTTCTTT
v_call: TRBV19; d_call: TRBD2; clone_size: -; j_call: TRBJ2-7; cdr3_aa: CASSIKRGGLSDHYF; cdr3_nt: TGTGCCAGTAGTATAAAGCGGGGGGGTTTAAGCGATCATTACTTC
v_call: TRBV6-2/TRBV6-3; d_call: -; clone_size: few; j_call: TRBJ2-5; cdr3_aa: CASSLVGLETQYF; cdr3_nt: TGTGCCAGCAGTCTAGTGGGCTTAGAGACCCAGTACTTC
v_call: TRBV5-1; d_call: TRBD1; clone_size: -; j_call: TRBJ2-7; cdr3_aa: CASSFRDRGQEQYF; cdr3_nt: TGCGCCAGCAGCTTCCGGGACAGGGGACAAGAGCAGTACTTC
v_call: TRBV27; d_call: TRBD1; clone_size: medium-sized; j_call: TRBJ2-5; cdr3_aa: CASSRRGIMNQETQYF; cdr3_nt: TGTGCCAGCAGTCGCAGGGGGATAATGAACCAAGAGACCCAGTACTTC
v_call: TRBV12-3/TRBV12-4; d_call: -; clone_size: -; j_call: TRBJ2-7; cdr3_aa: CASSLRGLGYEQYF; cdr3_nt: TGTGCCAGCAGTTTACGGGGACTGGGGTACGAGCAGTACTTC
v_call: TRBV12-3/TRBV12-4; d_call: TRBD1; clone_size: -; j_call: TRBJ1-1; cdr3_aa: CASRTTGGSTEAFF; cdr3_nt: TGTGCCAGCAGGACTACAGGGGGGAGCACTGAAGCTTTCTTT
v_call: TRBV11-2; d_call: TRBD1; clone_size: once; j_call: TRBJ2-1; cdr3_aa: CASSSRQGASGNEQFF; cdr3_nt: TGTGCCAGCAGCTCGAGACAGGGGGCCAGCGGCAATGAGCAGTTCTTC
v_call: TRBV2; d_call: -; clone_size: -; j_call: TRBJ1-1; cdr3_aa: CASRQRQAFF; cdr3_nt: TGTGCCAGCAGACAAAGACAAGCTTTCTTT
v_call: TRBV11-2; d_call: -; clone_size: -; j_call: TRBJ1-5; cdr3_aa: CASSHHSQGAISNQPQHF; cdr3_nt: TGTGCCAGCAGTCACCATTCACAGGGAGCCATTAGCAATCAGCCCCAGCATTTT
v_call: TRBV4-1; d_call: -; clone_size: once; j_call: TRBJ2-2; cdr3_aa: CASSQDISVMGGWTGELFF; cdr3_nt: TGCGCCAGCAGCCAAGATATTTCGGTCATGGGGGGTTGGACCGGGGAGCTGTTTTTT
v_call: TRBV3-1; d_call: -; clone_size: once; j_call: TRBJ1-6; cdr3_aa: CASSQDGRGGSPLHF; cdr3_nt: TGTGCCAGCAGCCAAGATGGTAGAGGAGGATCACCCCTCCACTTT
v_call: TRBV6-2/TRBV6-3; d_call: -; clone_size: -; j_call: TRBJ2-7; cdr3_aa: CASSNTLDLYEQYF; cdr3_nt: TGTGCCAGCAGTAATACTCTGGACCTCTACGAGCAGTACTTC
v_call: TRBV27; d_call: TRBD1; clone_size: large; j_call: TRBJ1-3; cdr3_aa: CASWTGLVGNTIYF; cdr3_nt: TGTGCCAGTTGGACAGGGCTGGTTGGAAACACCATATATTTT
v_call: TRBV10-3; d_call: -; clone_size: -; j_call: TRBJ1-5; cdr3_aa: CASSYRRDSNQPQHF; cdr3_nt: TGTGCCAGCAGTTACCGTCGGGATAGCAATCAGCCCCAGCATTTT
v_call: TRBV27; d_call: TRBD2; clone_size: -; j_call: TRBJ2-5; cdr3_aa: CASSPDSGGGRETQYF; cdr3_nt: TGTGCCAGCAGTCCCGATAGCGGGGGAGGGAGAGAGACCCAGTACTTC
v_call: TRBV2; d_call: TRBD2; clone_size: medium-sized; j_call: TRBJ2-3; cdr3_aa: CASSDGVGTSGTSTDTQYF; cdr3_nt: TGTGCCAGCAGTGATGGGGTTGGGACTAGCGGAACTAGCACAGATACGCAGTATTTT
v_call: TRBV28; d_call: TRBD2; clone_size: medium-sized; j_call: TRBJ2-1; cdr3_aa: CASSYGTIYEQFF; cdr3_nt: TGTGCCAGCAGTTACGGGACTATCTATGAGCAGTTCTTC
v_call: TRBV7-2; d_call: -; clone_size: -; j_call: TRBJ1-2; cdr3_aa: CASSFYLQGEDGYTF; cdr3_nt: TGTGCCAGCAGCTTTTACCTACAGGGTGAGGATGGCTACACCTTC
v_call: TRBV2; d_call: -; clone_size: -; j_call: TRBJ2-2; cdr3_aa: CASRRVPQDTGELFF; cdr3_nt: TGTGCCAGCCGAAGAGTGCCCCAGGACACCGGGGAGCTGTTTTTT
v_call: TRBV20-1; d_call: -; clone_size: once; j_call: TRBJ1-2; cdr3_aa: CSAKDSNYGYTF; cdr3_nt: TGCAGTGCTAAGGACAGTAACTATGGCTACACCTTC
v_call: TRBV19; d_call: TRBD1; clone_size: few; j_call: TRBJ2-1; cdr3_aa: CASSAGGQGTNEQFF; cdr3_nt: TGTGCCAGTAGCGCTGGGGGACAGGGCACGAATGAGCAGTTCTTC
v_call: TRBV5-6; d_call: -; clone_size: -; j_call: TRBJ1-2; cdr3_aa: CASSSSGLYGYTF; cdr3_nt: TGTGCCAGCAGTTCCTCGGGACTTTATGGCTACACCTTC
v_call: TRBV7-2; d_call: TRBD2; clone_size: -; j_call: TRBJ2-1; cdr3_aa: CASSSGRWEGTYNEQFF; cdr3_nt: TGTGCCAGCAGCTCAGGGCGGTGGGAGGGAACCTACAATGAGCAGTTCTTC
v_call: TRBV7-3; d_call: -; clone_size: once; j_call: TRBJ2-2; cdr3_aa: CASSLDGTNTGELFF; cdr3_nt: TGTGCCAGCAGCTTAGACGGCACCAACACCGGGGAGCTGTTTTTT
v_call: TRBV30; d_call: TRBD2; clone_size: -; j_call: TRBJ2-7; cdr3_aa: CAWSLLGTSGRVKQYF; cdr3_nt: TGTGCCTGGAGTTTACTAGGGACTAGCGGGAGGGTGAAGCAGTACTTC
v_call: TRBV12-3/TRBV12-4; d_call: TRBD2; clone_size: -; j_call: TRBJ2-5; cdr3_aa: CASSPGTSGVEEETQYF; cdr3_nt: TGTGCCAGCAGCCCAGGGACTAGCGGGGTAGAGGAAGAGACCCAGTACTTC
v_call: TRBV11-2; d_call: TRBD1; clone_size: -; j_call: TRBJ2-7; cdr3_aa: CASSSTGFMEYF; cdr3_nt: TGTGCCAGCAGCTCGACAGGGTTTATGGAATACTTC
v_call: TRBV6-1; d_call: -; clone_size: -; j_call: TRBJ1-1; cdr3_aa: CASSANWMNTEAFF; cdr3_nt: TGTGCCAGCAGTGCGAACTGGATGAACACTGAAGCTTTCTTT
v_call: TRBV30; d_call: -; clone_size: -; j_call: TRBJ2-7; cdr3_aa: CAWSVWQGAYEQYF; cdr3_nt: TGTGCCTGGAGTGTCTGGCAGGGAGCCTACGAGCAGTACTTC
v_call: TRBV12-3/TRBV12-4; d_call: -; clone_size: -; j_call: TRBJ2-1; cdr3_aa: CASSLGAGSNEQFF; cdr3_nt: TGTGCCAGCAGTTTAGGGGCAGGGAGCAATGAGCAGTTCTTC
v_call: TRBV6-2/TRBV6-3; d_call: TRBD1; clone_size: -; j_call: TRBJ1-1; cdr3_aa: CASSKQGYTEAFF; cdr3_nt: TGTGCCAGCAGTAAACAGGGGTACACTGAAGCTTTCTTT
v_call: TRBV15; d_call: -; clone_size: few; j_call: TRBJ2-5; cdr3_aa: CATSRIAGETQYF; cdr3_nt: TGTGCCACCAGCAGAATCGCGGGAGAGACCCAGTACTTC
v_call: TRBV7-2; d_call: TRBD1; clone_size: large; j_call: TRBJ2-7; cdr3_aa: CASSLYDSTGGYEQYF; cdr3_nt: TGTGCCAGCAGCTTATACGACTCGACAGGGGGCTACGAGCAGTACTTC
v_call: TRBV11-2; d_call: -; clone_size: few; j_call: TRBJ2-7; cdr3_aa: CASSLLQGPYEQYF; cdr3_nt: TGTGCCAGCAGCTTGCTTCAGGGGCCCTACGAGCAGTACTTC
v_call: TRBV5-6; d_call: TRBD1; clone_size: -; j_call: TRBJ1-2; cdr3_aa: CASSLETGLTGYTF; cdr3_nt: TGTGCCAGCAGCTTGGAGACAGGGTTAACTGGCTACACCTTC
v_call: TRBV27; d_call: -; clone_size: many; j_call: TRBJ1-1; cdr3_aa: CASRSGAMNTEAFF; cdr3_nt: TGTGCCAGCAGGTCAGGGGCCATGAACACTGAAGCTTTCTTT
v_call: TRBV11-1; d_call: -; clone_size: -; j_call: TRBJ2-2; cdr3_aa: CASSPRRSSDTGELFF; cdr3_nt: TGTGCCAGCAGCCCGCGCAGGAGTTCGGACACCGGGGAGCTGTTTTTT
v_call: TRBV19; d_call: TRBD2; clone_size: -; j_call: TRBJ2-1; cdr3_aa: CASSPRTSPNNEQFF; cdr3_nt: TGTGCCAGTAGTCCAAGGACTAGCCCCAATAATGAGCAGTTCTTC
v_call: TRBV4-2; d_call: TRBD1; clone_size: -; j_call: TRBJ1-2; cdr3_aa: CASSPGPGQGSNYGYTF; cdr3_nt: TGTGCCAGCAGCCCAGGACCGGGACAGGGATCTAACTATGGCTACACCTTC
v_call: TRBV11-1; d_call: -; clone_size: -; j_call: TRBJ2-1; cdr3_aa: CASSPQYSVYNEQFF; cdr3_nt: TGTGCCAGCAGCCCCCAGTATTCAGTATACAATGAGCAGTTCTTC
v_call: TRBV7-8; d_call: TRBD1; clone_size: -; j_call: TRBJ2-7; cdr3_aa: CASSSRQGTYEQYF; cdr3_nt: TGTGCCAGCAGCTCCAGACAGGGGACCTACGAGCAGTACTTC
v_call: TRBV6-1; d_call: -; clone_size: few; j_call: TRBJ2-4; cdr3_aa: CASSESISPAYF; cdr3_nt: TGTGCCAGCAGTGAAAGTATATCTCCCGCGTACTTC
v_call: TRBV27; d_call: -; clone_size: many; j_call: TRBJ2-3; cdr3_aa: CASSGGGSSTDTQYF; cdr3_nt: TGTGCCAGCAGTGGAGGCGGATCTAGCACAGATACGCAGTATTTT
v_call: TRBV20-1; d_call: TRBD1; clone_size: large; j_call: TRBJ1-6; cdr3_aa: CSARGGTEVISPLHF; cdr3_nt: TGCAGTGCTCGGGGAGGGACAGAGGTTATTTCACCCCTCCACTTT
v_call: TRBV5-1; d_call: TRBD1; clone_size: -; j_call: TRBJ1-3; cdr3_aa: CASQEGAGVGNTIYF; cdr3_nt: TGCGCCAGCCAGGAGGGGGCAGGAGTCGGAAACACCATATATTTT